This record concerns one T cell receptor (beta chain) sequence. This clone's antigen is unknown. Base qualities are not provided; no much larger clone lies one nucleotide away. Libraries were prepared through 5' RACE. The data were produced on an Illumina HiSeq 2500. A second 7 to 11 cycle PCR used a sample-barcoded 5' primer and a J-beta primer mix. Each TCR beta cDNA molecule received a unique molecular identifier from a template-switch 5' adaptor carrying 12 random nucleotides. Each sample yielded at least 3 million CDR3-containing paired-end reads. First-strand cDNA was synthesized from all RNA with the Mint cDNA synthesis kit, primed by a TRBC-specific oligonucleotide. Following uracil-DNA glycosylase treatment, a first 18-cycle PCR with universal primers M1SS and BC2_uni_R was performed on all cDNA. The paper's processing steps were these. For normalization, 1 million high-quality reads, each with a distinct molecular identifier, were randomly selected from each sample. Reads sharing molecular identifiers were discarded rather than binned into consensus sequences. MiTCR, with a Q25 quality threshold and the strictest error-elimination algorithm, was used for CDR3 identification, clonotype clustering and error correction. A nonparametric unseen species model using Euler transformation provided a lower-bound estimate of total TCR beta diversity. Using fastp at Q25 and MiXCR, TCRdb reprocessed the public reads and kept productive beta chains. Rows with a matching CDR3 protein are joined into one entry that keeps the most common DNA and genes. Here the V and J calls rest on TCRdb's processing, not on the authors' analysis. The sample table contains approximately 690,000 distinct CDR3 sequences; only one count was recorded for 58% of them. 30% to 40% of the sample is in the top ten clones.

This sample was included in a study of blood T cells in healthy people across ages (dated by TCRdb to between 2014 and 2017). A note on the overall study: Template switching captured roughly one uniquely barcoded TCR beta cDNA molecule per two T cells in model experiments. To track age-related changes in TCR beta repertoire diversity, the study relied on deep sequencing normalized with unique cDNA molecular identifiers. The donors were divided into four age groups: young (average around 16 years), middle-aged (about 40), aged (approximately 62) and long-lived (approximately 74). To avoid experimental bias, donors of different ages were randomly spread across the sequencing lanes. The study analyzed two additional independent replicas of 1 million unique cDNA reads from the same blood draw for two donors, one aged 18 to 29 and one aged 80 or older.

Donors were a few dozen systemically healthy Caucasian individuals from Russia aged roughly 6 to 100 years. Each donor gave 8 to 10 milliliters of peripheral blood, collected into EDTA-treated Vacutainer tubes. Ficoll-Paque density-gradient centrifugation was used to isolate PBMCs, with at least 7 million obtained per sample. Trizol reagent was used to extract total RNA from the PBMCs, yielding at least 5.5 micrograms per sample. The percentages of naive CD45RAhigh/CD27high T cells were determined by flow cytometry on a PBMC aliquot from every donor. At the junction V is shortened by 0 bases and J by 6 bases, with 14 bases in between. The cysteine opens and the phenylalanine closes a CDR3 of 15 amino acids. Only CDR3 DNA remains: 45 bases, in frame from the first base. The germline V gene specifies SGDLS as CDR1 and YYNGEE as CDR2. Study-level results and caveats: Compared with the aged group, more naive CD4+ T cells, fewer expanded clones and increased TCR diversity were shown by the long-lived group, suggesting age selection. Because donor CMV infection status was unknown, age-related changes in expanded clonotypes were potentially confounded. Since profiling was done on bulk unsorted PBMCs, naive and antigen-experienced compartments could not be conclusively compared. As age increased, observed TCR beta diversity per million T cells dropped in a roughly linear way, and a significant reduction was already evident by age 40. Observed TCR beta diversity correlated strongly with the percentage of naive T cells measured by flow cytometry. Estimates of total diversity based on one million sequenced T cells were considered lower bounds and underestimates.

Input material: blood. This clonotype was sampled from a man in his 60s in good health. The sequence links TRBV9 to TRBJ2-3; the D region possibly corresponds to TRBD2 (6 bases align). The CDR3 corresponds to CASSVDGGVVDTQYF. The nucleotides are TGTGCCAGCAGCGTAGACGGGGGTGTTGTGGATACGCAGTATTTT.